Each of the 21 T cell receptor beta chains below was sequenced from the same sample in a study of cytomegalovirus exposure and HLA in healthy donors. Use of 60 Vbeta and 13 Jbeta primers characterized the PCR. Repertoires were generated with immunoSEQ multiplex PCR, while TCRdb's copy carries only in-frame clones and drops some. The sample yields about 160,000 clones, around 86% seen once. The sample comprised PBMCs. The source is a girl aged 2-15 years in good health and CMV-seropositive.

V and J are TRBV28 and TRBJ1-1, with D hard to call. The CDR3 contains 15 residues. In germline, CDR1 is MDHEN, CDR2 SYDVKM. V lost 0 bases, J lost 5 bases, and 13 bases lay in between. The CDR3 DNA sequence: TGTGCCAGCAGTTTATGGTTCCGAGGAAGAACTGAAGCTTTCTTT. It specifies CASSLWFRGRTEAFF.

The rearrangement links TRBV29-1 to TRBJ2-2; the match to TRBD2 covers 7 bases. The V gene end was trimmed by 5 bases and the J gene end by 4 bases; junction bases not matched to a gene: 10. This CDR3 is 15 amino acids long. The V gene's germline CDR1 is SQVTM and CDR2 ANQGSEA. The CDR3 DNA follows: TGCAGCGTTCGGTTTACGGGAGGCGGCACCGGGGAGCTGTTTTTT. This gives the protein CSVRFTGGGTGELFF.

The chain couples TRBV9 to TRBJ2-5; 13 bases align to TRBD2. Trimming took 0 bases from V and 6 from J; bases not matched to a gene: 5. From germline, CDR1 is SGDLS and CDR2 YYNGEE. The CDR3 consists of 16 residues. The CDR3 bases are TGTGCCAGCAGCGTAGGCGGGGGACTAGCGGGGAAGACCCAGTACTTC. Amino acids: CASSVGGGLAGKTQYF.

This clone came up once. This chain uses TRBV6-1 with TRBJ1-5; D not certain. The CDR3 has 13 residues. V was shortened by 4 bases and J by 7 bases, with 11 bases between the two germline ends. The germline CDR1 and CDR2 sequences are MNHNS and SASEGT. CDR3 sequence: CASSGGVQQPQHF. CDR3 DNA: TGTGCCAGCAGTGGTGGAGTACAACAGCCCCAGCATTTT.

The chain has TRBV15 and TRBJ1-5, with D maybe TRBD1 (5 bases). The CDR3 consists of 14 residues. Per germline, CDR1 LNHNV and CDR2 YYDKDF (reference sequence). Trimming removed 1 base from V and 1 base from J, with 5 bases in between. The CDR3 DNA follows: TGTGCCACCAGCAGAGGACAGAGCAATCAGCCCCAGCATTTT. It encodes CATSRGQSNQPQHF.

The V gene is TRBV30, the J gene TRBJ1-2; 7 nucleotides align to TRBD1. CDR1 and CDR2 (germline): GTSNPN, SVGIG (reference sequence). The V gene end was trimmed by 5 bases and the J gene end by 4 bases; junction bases not matched to a gene: 4. The CDR3 has 12 amino acids. CDR3 sequence: CAWQGERYGYTF. The CDR3 nucleotides are TGTGCCTGGCAGGGGGAGCGCTATGGCTACACCTTC.

The gene calls are TRBV29-1 and TRBJ2-7; 7 bases are a match to TRBD2. The J segment lost 3 bases and the V segment lost 4 bases, leaving 0 bases of the junction unmatched. Germline lookup yields CDR1 SQVTM and CDR2 ANQGSEA. The CDR3 has 11 amino acids. CDR3 DNA: TGCAGCGTTGGGACTAGCTACGAGCAGTACTTC. Translation: CSVGTSYEQYF.

This sequence joins TRBV5-4 and TRBJ2-5; 7 bases are a match to TRBD1. This CDR3 spans 14 amino acids. The V gene's germline CDR1 is SGHNT and CDR2 YYREEE (reference sequence). V lost 4 bases to trimming and J lost 3 bases; unmatched junction nucleotides: 6. In DNA, the CDR3 is TGTGCCAGCAGCGGGAGAACAGGGGAAGAGACCCAGTACTTC. Protein product: CASSGRTGEETQYF.

The J gene is TRBJ2-1, the V gene TRBV4-1; the match to TRBD2 covers 9 bases. The CDR3 is 14 residues long. The germline gives CDR1 MGHRA, CDR2 YSYEKL. Trimming cost V 4 bases and J 8 bases; bases outside gene matches: 6. The CDR3 region has the DNA TGCGCCAGCAGCCCCGGGACTAGCTGGGATGAGCAGTTCTTC. Protein product: CASSPGTSWDEQFF.

The gene calls are TRBV7-2 and TRBJ2-7, with unresolved D. The germline V gene encodes CDR1 SGHTA and CDR2 FQGNSA. The CDR3 runs 12 residues. V lost 3 bases, J lost 4 bases, and 7 bases lay in between. CDR3 sequence reads: CASSFLTYEQYF. CDR3 bases: TGTGCCAGCAGCTTCTTGACATACGAGCAGTACTTC.

This rearrangement joins TRBV7-3 to TRBJ2-3, with D possibly TRBD1 on 6 matching bases. This CDR3 spans 15 amino acids. Germline V lookup: CDR1 SGHTA, CDR2 FQGTGA. The V end lost 5 bases, the J end lost 3 bases, and 15 bases lay between the germline ends. CDR3 coding DNA: TGTGCCAGCAGCAATCTAGGGGGAGCAACAGATACGCAGTATTTT. It translates to CASSNLGGATDTQYF.

The chain links TRBV2 to TRBJ2-1; 9 bases map to TRBD2. This CDR3 comprises 15 residues. Germline CDR1 SNHLY, CDR2 FYNNEI. V trimming: 6 bases; J trimming: 3 bases; junction bases outside the gene matches: 6. CDR3 coding DNA: TGTGCCAGCAGGGAGACTAGCGGAGACTACAATGAGCAGTTCTTC. It codes for CASRETSGDYNEQFF.

The rearrangement uses TRBV28 and TRBJ2-3; D perhaps matches TRBD1 (6 bases). Trimming took off 2 bases at V and 2 bases at J, with 11 bases between the two ends. Per the germline V gene, CDR1 is MDHEN and CDR2 is SYDVKM. The CDR3 loop spans 15 amino acids. The CDR3 DNA sequence: TGTGCCAGCAGTTTAGGACAGCAATCCACAGATACGCAGTATTTT. Translated: CASSLGQQSTDTQYF.

The gene calls are TRBV15 and TRBJ2-5; weak D call: TRBD2 (5 bases). Germline V gene sequence: CDR1 LNHNV, CDR2 YYDKDF (reference sequence). The CDR3 runs 15 residues. Trimming cost V 0 bases and J 5 bases, with 13 bases left between them. Here the CDR3 DNA reads TGTGCCACCAGCAGAGATTTAGACGGGGTTGAGACCCAGTACTTC. Its translation is CATSRDLDGVETQYF.

The rearrangement uses TRBV9 and TRBJ1-1, with a weak D call TRBD1 (5 bases). This CDR3 region has 13 residues. Between the trimmed V and J ends, which lost 2 bases and 0 bases, there was a span of 5 bases. Germline loops: CDR1 SGDLS, CDR2 YYNGEE. This CDR3 reads CASSVTVNTEAFF. The CDR3 nucleotides read TGTGCCAGCAGCGTGACAGTGAACACTGAAGCTTTCTTT.

The gene calls are TRBV6-6 and TRBJ2-1, with 10 bases identical to TRBD1. CDR1 is MNHNY, CDR2 SVGAGI, per germline (reference sequence). CDR3 length: 14 residues. Trimming removed 6 bases from V and 6 bases from J; junction bases left unmatched: 5. This CDR3 is CASSLWTGGNEQFF. The CDR3 DNA follows: TGTGCCAGCAGCCTCTGGACAGGGGGCAATGAGCAGTTCTTC.

The rearrangement links TRBV4-2 to TRBJ2-7, with 12 nucleotides matching TRBD2. This CDR3 region has 16 residues. The germline V gene has CDR1 LGHNA and CDR2 YNFKEQ. Losses at the gene ends were 1 base for V and 3 bases for J; bases not matched to a gene: 4. CDR3 nucleotides: TGTGCCAGCAGCCAAGCTAGCGGGAGGGCAAACTACGAGCAGTACTTC. Translation: CASSQASGRANYEQYF.

CDR3 sequence: CASSSTYEVTSSGNTIYF. In DNA form, the CDR3 reads TGTGCCAGCTCATCCACGTATGAGGTTACCTCCTCTGGAAACACCATATATTTT. The J gene is TRBJ1-3, the V gene TRBV18; D is ambiguous. From germline, CDR1 is KGHSH and CDR2 LQKENI. This CDR3 is built from 18 residues. Trimming pared 5 bases from V and 0 bases from J, leaving 20 bases between.

V is TRBV7-9 and J is TRBJ2-1; 9 nucleotides align to TRBD2. Germline lookup yields CDR1 SEHNR and CDR2 FQNEAQ (reference sequence). Trimming at V came to 5 bases and at J to 5 bases, leaving 13 bases not matched to a gene. The CDR3 extends over 17 amino acids. Written as DNA, the CDR3 is TGTGCCAGCAGCCCCGGGTCGTCGACTAGCGGCGACAATGAGCAGTTCTTC. This gives the protein CASSPGSSTSGDNEQFF.

The V and J genes are TRBV29-1 and TRBJ2-2; perhaps TRBD2 as D (5 bases). This CDR3 has 11 amino acids. The germline V gene has CDR1 SQVTM and CDR2 ANQGSEA. As DNA, the CDR3 is TGCACTACCCTCCGGGGCGGGGAGCTGTTTTTT. It is translated as CTTLRGGELFF.

The CDR3, as DNA: TGTGCCAGCAGTTTAGCCCTACCACTTGGTATAAGAGGGGGCGAGGAGGGGACTGAAGCTTTCTTT. It specifies CASSLALPLGIRGGEEGTEAFF. The chain combines TRBV27 with TRBJ1-1; TRBD1 matches at 7 bases. The CDR3 spans 22 residues. The V gene end was trimmed by 2 bases and the J gene end by 5 bases; junction bases not matched to a gene: 29. The V gene's germline CDR1 is MNHEY and CDR2 SMNVEV (reference sequence).